This TCR beta chain was captured by sequencing in a study of blood T cells in healthy people across ages. Total RNA extracted from each sample amounted to at least 6 micrograms. Study observations and caveats: The CMV status of each donor remained undetermined, and this could have confounded shifts in expanded clonotypes. Diversity estimated from one million T cells was considered an underestimate. Higher diversity, along with more naive CD4+ cells, distinguished long-lived donors from aged donors.

Alongside a J-beta primer mix, a sample-barcoded 5' primer served in a second PCR lasting roughly 7 to 11 cycles. TCRdb reprocessed the 5' RACE reads via MiXCR and lists one record per CDR3 protein. The data contain under 750,000 distinct CDR3 sequences, around 48% of them singletons. Only a few counts were recorded for this clonotype. Its specificity is unknown. The CDR3 spans 12 residues. The V gene's germline CDR1 is SQVTM and CDR2 ANQGSEA. The V end lost 7 bases, the J end lost 2 bases, and 11 bases lay between the germline ends. The receptor's source is a man older than 75 in good health. V gene TRBV29-1 combines with J gene TRBJ2-5, with D hard to call. The specimen sequenced was blood. The CDR3 coding sequence is TGCAGCGCGACTCCCTTTCAAGAGACCCAGTACTTC. Its protein product is CSATPFQETQYF.